Sample share makes the clone carrying this TCR beta chain medium-sized (0.01 to 0.1%). Germline lookup yields CDR1 MNHNS and CDR2 SASEGT. There are 14 residues in the CDR3. V was cut by 0 bases and J by 0 bases, with 3 bases left in between. This sample stems from a study of T cells in localized non-small cell lung cancer. Measured with immunoSEQ multiplex PCR; TCRdb has only the in-frame clones, and not every one. The sample contains about 4,800 clones, about 31% of which appear only once. This receptor was obtained from a male donor older than 55 with stage III lung adenocarcinoma. The sample in question was lung tumor tissue, obtained before any cancer treatment. The chain joins TRBV6-1 to TRBJ2-4, with D uncertain. The CDR3, as DNA: TGTGCCAGCAGTGAAGCCCTAGCCAAAAACATTCAGTACTTC. Protein product: CASSEALAKNIQYF.